The present T cell receptor (beta chain) was sequenced within a study of regulatory T cells in long-lasting Graves disease. This clonotype was seen at least ten times. Sequencing libraries for TCR beta were prepared with iRepertoire HTBI primers and Arm-PCR of CDR3 regions. TCRdb called the multiplex PCR reads again in MiXCR, with one record for every CDR3 protein. The repertoire holds 450,000 to 600,000 distinct CDR3 sequences, with about 14% as singletons. Time point defined: newly diagnosed GD, antithyroid drugs for less than 3 months. From RNA extracted from PBMCs, the TCR library was made. The V end lost 2 bases, the J end lost 1 base, and 12 bases lay between the germline ends. The CDR3 runs 15 residues. Looked up from germline, CDR1 is SGHDN and CDR2 is FVKESK. The sample also formed part of further work on T cells in Graves' hyperthyroidism and ophthalmopathy. According to that study: Patients were excluded for uncontrolled infection, other autoimmune disease, pregnancy or lactation.

The sample was peripheral blood mononuclear cells (PBMCs), taken at new diagnosis, from a patient treated with antithyroid drugs. The chain uses TRBV14 and TRBJ2-7; no clear D gene. This TCR derives from a young man with Graves disease. The CDR3 is CASSQSPGHSYEQYF. The CDR3 DNA is TGTGCCAGCAGCCAATCACCGGGCCATTCCTACGAGCAGTACTTC.